This TCR beta chain was identified in a study of blood T cells in healthy people across ages. A J-beta primer mix and a sample-barcoded 5' primer were used in a second PCR of about 7 to 12 cycles. TCRdb independently ran MiXCR on the 5' RACE reads; one entry per CDR3 protein. Of about 1.8 million distinct CDR3 sequences listed, 49% were seen once; the top ten hold less than 2.5%. Notes on this clonotype: The antigen is unknown.

Whole-study findings and limits: Relative to aged donors, long-lived donors carried more naive CD4+ cells and displayed higher diversity.

This receptor was obtained from a woman aged 40 to 49 in good health. The sequencing input was blood.

The CDR3 protein is CSARAGMAQYF. Here the CDR3 DNA reads TGCAGTGCTAGAGCGGGGATGGCCCAGTACTTC. The J gene is TRBJ2-5, the V gene TRBV20-1, with D perhaps matching TRBD2 (5 bases). V was trimmed by 1 base and J by 9 bases, leaving 9 bases between them. The CDR3 extends over 11 amino acids. Germline V gene lookup returns CDR1 DFQATT and CDR2 SNEGSKA (reference sequence).